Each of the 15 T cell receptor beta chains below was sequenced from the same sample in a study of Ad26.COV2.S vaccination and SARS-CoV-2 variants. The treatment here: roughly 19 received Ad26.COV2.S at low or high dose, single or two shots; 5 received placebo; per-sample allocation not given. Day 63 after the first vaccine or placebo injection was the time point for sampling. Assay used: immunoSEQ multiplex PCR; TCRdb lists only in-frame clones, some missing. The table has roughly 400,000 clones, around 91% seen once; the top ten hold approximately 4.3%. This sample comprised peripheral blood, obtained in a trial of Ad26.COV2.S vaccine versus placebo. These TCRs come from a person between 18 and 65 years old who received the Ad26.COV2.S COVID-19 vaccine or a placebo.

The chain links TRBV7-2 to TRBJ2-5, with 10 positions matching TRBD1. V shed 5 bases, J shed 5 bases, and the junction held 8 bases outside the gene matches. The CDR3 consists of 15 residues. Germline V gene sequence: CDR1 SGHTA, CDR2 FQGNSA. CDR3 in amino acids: CASSPGDRGGETQYF. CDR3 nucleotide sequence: TGTGCCAGCAGCCCGGGGGACAGGGGAGGGGAGACCCAGTACTTC.

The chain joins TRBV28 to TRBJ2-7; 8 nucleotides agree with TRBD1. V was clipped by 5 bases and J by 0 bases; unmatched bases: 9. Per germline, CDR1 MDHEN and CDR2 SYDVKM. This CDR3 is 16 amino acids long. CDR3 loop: CASSPQRTGSSYEQYF. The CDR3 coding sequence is TGTGCCAGCAGTCCTCAGAGGACAGGGAGCTCCTACGAGCAGTACTTC.

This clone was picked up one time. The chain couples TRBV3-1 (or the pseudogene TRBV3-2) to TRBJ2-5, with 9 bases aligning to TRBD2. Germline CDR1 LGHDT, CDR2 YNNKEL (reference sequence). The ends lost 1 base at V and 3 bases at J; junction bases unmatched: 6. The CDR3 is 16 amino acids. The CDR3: CASSQAIAGAEETQYF. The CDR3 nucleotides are TGTGCCAGCAGCCAAGCGATAGCGGGAGCGGAAGAGACCCAGTACTTC.

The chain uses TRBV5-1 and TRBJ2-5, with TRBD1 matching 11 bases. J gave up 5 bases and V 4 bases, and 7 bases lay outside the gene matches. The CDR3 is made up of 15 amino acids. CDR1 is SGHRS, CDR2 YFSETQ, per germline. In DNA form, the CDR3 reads TGCGCCAGCAGCCGAGGACAGGGGGCGATTGAGACCCAGTACTTC. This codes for CASSRGQGAIETQYF.

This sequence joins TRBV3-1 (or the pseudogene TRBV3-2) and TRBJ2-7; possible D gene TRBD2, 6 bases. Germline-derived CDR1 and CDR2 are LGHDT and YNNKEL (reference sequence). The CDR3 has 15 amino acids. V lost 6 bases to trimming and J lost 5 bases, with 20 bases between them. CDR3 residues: CASRGLATHGDEQYF. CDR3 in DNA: TGTGCCAGCAGGGGCCTAGCGACCCATGGGGACGAGCAGTACTTC.

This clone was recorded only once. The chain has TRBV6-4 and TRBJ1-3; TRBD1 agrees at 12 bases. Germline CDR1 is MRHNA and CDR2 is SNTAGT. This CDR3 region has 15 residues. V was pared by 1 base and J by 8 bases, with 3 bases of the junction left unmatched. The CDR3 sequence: CASSDLGQGADTIYF. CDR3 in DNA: TGTGCCAGCAGTGACTTGGGACAGGGGGCGGACACCATATATTTT.

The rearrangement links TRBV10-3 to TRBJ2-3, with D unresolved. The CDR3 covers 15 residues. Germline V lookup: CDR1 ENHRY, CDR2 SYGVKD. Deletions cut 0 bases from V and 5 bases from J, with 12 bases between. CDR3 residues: CAISESVFLRDTQYF. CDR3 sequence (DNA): TGTGCCATCAGTGAGTCGGTCTTTCTGCGAGATACGCAGTATTTT.

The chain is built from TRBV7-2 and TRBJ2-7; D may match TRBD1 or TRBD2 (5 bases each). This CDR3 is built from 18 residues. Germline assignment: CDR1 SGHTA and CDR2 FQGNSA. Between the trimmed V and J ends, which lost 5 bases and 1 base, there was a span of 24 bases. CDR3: CASSPKGSGSIRSYEQYF. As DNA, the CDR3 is TGTGCCAGCAGCCCTAAGGGGTCGGGGAGTATAAGGTCCTACGAGCAGTACTTC.

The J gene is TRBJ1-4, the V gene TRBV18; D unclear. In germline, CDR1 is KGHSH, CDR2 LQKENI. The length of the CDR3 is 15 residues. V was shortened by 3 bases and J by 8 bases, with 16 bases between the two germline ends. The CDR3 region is CASSPPAVQREKLFF. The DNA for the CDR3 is TGTGCCAGCTCACCCCCGGCGGTTCAGAGGGAAAAACTGTTTTTT.

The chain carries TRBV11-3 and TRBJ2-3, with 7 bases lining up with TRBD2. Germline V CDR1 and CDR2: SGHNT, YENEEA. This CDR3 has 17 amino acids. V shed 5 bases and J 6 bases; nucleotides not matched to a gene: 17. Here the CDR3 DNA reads TGTGCCAGCAGCCCTAGAACGGGCGCGGGAGAGTTGGATACGCAGTATTTT. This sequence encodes CASSPRTGAGELDTQYF.

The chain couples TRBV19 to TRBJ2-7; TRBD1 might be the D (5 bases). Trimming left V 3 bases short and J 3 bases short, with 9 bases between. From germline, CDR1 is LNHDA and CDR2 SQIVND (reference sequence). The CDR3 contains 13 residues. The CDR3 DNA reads TGTGCCAGTAGTATGGGTAGGGGCTACGAGCAGTACTTC. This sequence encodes CASSMGRGYEQYF.

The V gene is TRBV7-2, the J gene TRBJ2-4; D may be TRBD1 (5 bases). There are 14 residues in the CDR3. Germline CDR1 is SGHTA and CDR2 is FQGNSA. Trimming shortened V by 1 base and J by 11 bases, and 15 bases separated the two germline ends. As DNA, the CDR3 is TGTGCCAGCAGCTTAGAGATGGGCAGGGATCTTCAGTACTTC. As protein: CASSLEMGRDLQYF.

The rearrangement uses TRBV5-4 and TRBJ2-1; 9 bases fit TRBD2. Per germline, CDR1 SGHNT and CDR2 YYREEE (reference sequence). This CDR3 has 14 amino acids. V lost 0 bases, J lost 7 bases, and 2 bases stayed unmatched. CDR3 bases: TGTGCCAGCAGCTTGGCCCTAGCGGGAAATGAGCAGTTCTTC. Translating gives CASSLALAGNEQFF.

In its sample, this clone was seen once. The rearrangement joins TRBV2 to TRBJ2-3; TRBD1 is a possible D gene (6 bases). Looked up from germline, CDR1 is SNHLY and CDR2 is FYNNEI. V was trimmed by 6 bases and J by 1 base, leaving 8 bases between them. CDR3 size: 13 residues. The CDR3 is CASSRTGTDTQYF. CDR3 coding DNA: TGTGCCAGCAGCCGGACAGGCACAGATACGCAGTATTTT.

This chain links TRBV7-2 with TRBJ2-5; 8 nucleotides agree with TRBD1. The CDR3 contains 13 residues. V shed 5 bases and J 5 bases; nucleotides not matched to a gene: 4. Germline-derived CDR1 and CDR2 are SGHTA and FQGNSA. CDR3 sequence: CASSIRQGETQYF. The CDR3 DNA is TGTGCCAGCAGCATAAGACAGGGGGAGACCCAGTACTTC.